The clone carrying this T cell receptor (beta chain) was seen at least ten times. One entry per CDR3 protein results from TCRdb running MiXCR on the 5' RACE reads. The data show some 41,000 distinct CDR3 sequences, 3.5% to 5.5% seen once. The data originate from a study of T cells of healthy individuals. In germline, CDR1 is MNHNS, CDR2 SASEGT. The CDR3 loop spans 13 amino acids. Trimming left V 4 bases short and J 10 bases short, with 11 bases between. This clonotype was sampled from a human donor in good health. The chain joins TRBV6-1 to TRBJ1-6, with D uncertain. The chain's CDR3 is CASSAGIESPLHF. The CDR3 DNA is TGTGCCAGCAGTGCTGGGATTGAATCACCCCTCCACTTT.